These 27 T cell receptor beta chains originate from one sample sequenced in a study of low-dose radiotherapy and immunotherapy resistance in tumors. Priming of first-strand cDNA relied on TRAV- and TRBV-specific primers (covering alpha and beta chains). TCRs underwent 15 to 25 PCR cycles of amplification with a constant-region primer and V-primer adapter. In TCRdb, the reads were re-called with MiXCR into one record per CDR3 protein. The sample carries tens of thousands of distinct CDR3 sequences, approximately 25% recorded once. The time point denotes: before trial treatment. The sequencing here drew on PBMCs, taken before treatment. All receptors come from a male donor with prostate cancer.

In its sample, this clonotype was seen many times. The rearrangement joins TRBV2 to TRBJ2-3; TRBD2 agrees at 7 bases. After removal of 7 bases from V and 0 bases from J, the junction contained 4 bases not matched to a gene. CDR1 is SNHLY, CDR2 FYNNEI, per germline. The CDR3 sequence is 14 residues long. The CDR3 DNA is TGTGCCAGCACACGAGCGGGGAGCACAGATACGCAGTATTTT. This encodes CASTRAGSTDTQYF.

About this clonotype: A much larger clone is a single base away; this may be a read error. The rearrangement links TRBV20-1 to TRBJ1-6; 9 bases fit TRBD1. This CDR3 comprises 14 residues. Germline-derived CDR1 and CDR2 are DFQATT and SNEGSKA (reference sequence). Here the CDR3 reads CSAADRGKNLPLHF. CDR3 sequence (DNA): TGCAGTGCTGCCGACAGGGGGAAAAATTTACCCCTCCACTTT.

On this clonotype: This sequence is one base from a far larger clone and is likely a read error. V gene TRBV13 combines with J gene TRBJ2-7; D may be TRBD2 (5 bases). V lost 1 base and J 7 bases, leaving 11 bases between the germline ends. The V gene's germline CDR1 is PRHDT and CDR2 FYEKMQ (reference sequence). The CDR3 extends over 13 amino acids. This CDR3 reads CASSLASYNEQYF. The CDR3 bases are TGTGCCAGCAGCTTAGCTAGCTACAATGAGCAGTACTTC.

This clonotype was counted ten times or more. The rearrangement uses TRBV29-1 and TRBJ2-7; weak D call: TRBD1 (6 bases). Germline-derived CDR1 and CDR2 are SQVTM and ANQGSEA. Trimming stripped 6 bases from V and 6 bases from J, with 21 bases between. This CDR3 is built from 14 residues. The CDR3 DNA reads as TGCAGCGTGGCTCTCCACCTTACAGGGCGCGAGCAGTACTTC. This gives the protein CSVALHLTGREQYF.

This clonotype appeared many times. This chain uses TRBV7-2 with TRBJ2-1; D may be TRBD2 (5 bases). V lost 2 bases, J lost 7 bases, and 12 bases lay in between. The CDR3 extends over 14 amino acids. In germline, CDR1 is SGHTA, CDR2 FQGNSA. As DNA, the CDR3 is TGTGCCAGCAGCTTAACAGAGGGTGGGAATGAGCAGTTCTTC. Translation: CASSLTEGGNEQFF.

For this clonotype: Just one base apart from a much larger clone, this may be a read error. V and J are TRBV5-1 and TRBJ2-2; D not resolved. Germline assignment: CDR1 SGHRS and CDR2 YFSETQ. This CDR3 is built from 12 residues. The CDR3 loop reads CVSSLAPRELFF. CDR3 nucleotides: TGCGTCAGCAGCTTAGCCCCCCGGGAGCTGTTTTTT.

CDR3 sequence: CASSPRLAGDGEQYF. The CDR3 DNA reads TGTGCCAGCAGTCCCAGACTAGCGGGGGATGGGGAGCAGTACTTC. The chain recombines TRBV27 with TRBJ2-7, with 12 bases matching TRBD2. The CDR3 is 15 residues long. Germline V gene lookup returns CDR1 MNHEY and CDR2 SMNVEV (reference sequence). The junction had 9 bases not matched to a gene; V was cut back by 5 bases and J by 7 bases.

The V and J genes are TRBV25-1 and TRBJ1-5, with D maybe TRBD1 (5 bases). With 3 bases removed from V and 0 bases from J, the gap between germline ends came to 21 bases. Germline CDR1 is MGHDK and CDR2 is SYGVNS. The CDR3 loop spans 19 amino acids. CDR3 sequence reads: CASSDQGERRCNSNQPQHF. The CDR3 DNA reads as TGTGCCAGCAGTGACCAGGGCGAAAGGCGTTGTAATAGCAATCAGCCCCAGCATTTT.

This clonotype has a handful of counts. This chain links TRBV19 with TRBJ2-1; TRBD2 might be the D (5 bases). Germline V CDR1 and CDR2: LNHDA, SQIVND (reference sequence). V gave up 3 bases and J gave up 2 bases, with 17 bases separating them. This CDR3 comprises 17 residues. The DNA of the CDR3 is TGTGCCAGTAGTATTAGCCGACTACCCCTAGCCTACAATGAGCAGTTCTTC. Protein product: CASSISRLPLAYNEQFF.

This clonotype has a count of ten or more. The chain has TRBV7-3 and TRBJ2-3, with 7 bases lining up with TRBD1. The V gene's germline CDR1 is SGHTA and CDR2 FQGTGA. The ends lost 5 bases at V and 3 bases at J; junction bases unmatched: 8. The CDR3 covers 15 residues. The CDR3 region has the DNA TGTGCCAGCAGCCCCTCGGCAGGGGGTACAGATACGCAGTATTTT. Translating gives CASSPSAGGTDTQYF.

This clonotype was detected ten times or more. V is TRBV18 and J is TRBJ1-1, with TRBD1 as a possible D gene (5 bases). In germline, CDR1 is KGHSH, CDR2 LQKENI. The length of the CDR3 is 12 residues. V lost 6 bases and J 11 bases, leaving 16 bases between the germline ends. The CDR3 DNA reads TGTGCCAGCTCGCTAGTCCGGGACGGCGCTTTCTTT. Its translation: CASSLVRDGAFF. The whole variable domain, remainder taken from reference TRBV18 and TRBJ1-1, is NAGVMQNPRHLVRRRGQEARLRCSPMKGHSHVYWYRQLPEEGLKFMVYLQKENIIDESGMPKERFSAEFPKEGPSILRIQQVVRGDSAAYFCASSLVRDGAFFGQGTRLTVV.

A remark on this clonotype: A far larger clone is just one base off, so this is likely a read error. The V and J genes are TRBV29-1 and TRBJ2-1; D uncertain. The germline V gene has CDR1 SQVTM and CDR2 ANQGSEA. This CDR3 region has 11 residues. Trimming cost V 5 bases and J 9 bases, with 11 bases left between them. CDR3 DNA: TGCAGCGTTCGGACCACTGGTGAGCAGTTCTTC. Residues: CSVRTTGEQFF.

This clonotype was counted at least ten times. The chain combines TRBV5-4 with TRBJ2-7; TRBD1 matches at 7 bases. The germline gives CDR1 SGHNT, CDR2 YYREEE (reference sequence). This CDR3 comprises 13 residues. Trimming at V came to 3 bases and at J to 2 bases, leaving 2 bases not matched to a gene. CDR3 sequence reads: CASSWTGTYEQYF. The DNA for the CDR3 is TGTGCCAGCAGCTGGACAGGAACCTACGAGCAGTACTTC.

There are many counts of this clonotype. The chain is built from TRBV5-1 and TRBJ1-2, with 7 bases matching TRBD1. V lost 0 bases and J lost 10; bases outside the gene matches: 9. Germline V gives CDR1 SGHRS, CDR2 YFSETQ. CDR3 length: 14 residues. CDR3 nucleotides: TGCGCCAGCAGCTTGGAGATGGGGACAGCCGTCTACACCTTC. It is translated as CASSLEMGTAVYTF. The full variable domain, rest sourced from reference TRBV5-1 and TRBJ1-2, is KAGVTQTPRYLIKTRGQQVTLSCSPISGHRSVSWYQQTPGQGLQFLFEYFSETQRNKGNFPGRFSGRQFSNSRSEMNVSTLELGDSALYLCASSLEMGTAVYTFGSGTRLTVV.

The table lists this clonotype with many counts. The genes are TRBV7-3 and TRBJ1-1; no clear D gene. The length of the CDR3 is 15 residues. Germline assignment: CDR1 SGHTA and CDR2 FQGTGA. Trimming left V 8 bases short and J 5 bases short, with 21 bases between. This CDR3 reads CASSNGAGILTEAFF. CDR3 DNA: TGTGCCAGCTCGAATGGCGCCGGGATCCTTACTGAAGCTTTCTTT. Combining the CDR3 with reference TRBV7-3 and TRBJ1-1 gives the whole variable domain GAGVSQTPSNKVTEKGKYVELRCDPISGHTALYWYRQSLGQGPEFLIYFQGTGAADDSGLPNDRFFAVRPEGSVSTLKIQRTERGDSAVYLCASSNGAGILTEAFFGQGTRLTVV.

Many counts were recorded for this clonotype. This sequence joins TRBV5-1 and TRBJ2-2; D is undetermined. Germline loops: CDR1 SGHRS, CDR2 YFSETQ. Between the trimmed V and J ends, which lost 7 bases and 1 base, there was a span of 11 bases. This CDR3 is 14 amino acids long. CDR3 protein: CASLPTGNTGELFF. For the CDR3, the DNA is TGCGCCAGCCTTCCCACGGGGAACACCGGGGAGCTGTTTTTT. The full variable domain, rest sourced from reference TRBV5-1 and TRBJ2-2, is KAGVTQTPRYLIKTRGQQVTLSCSPISGHRSVSWYQQTPGQGLQFLFEYFSETQRNKGNFPGRFSGRQFSNSRSEMNVSTLELGDSALYLCASLPTGNTGELFFGEGSRLTVL.

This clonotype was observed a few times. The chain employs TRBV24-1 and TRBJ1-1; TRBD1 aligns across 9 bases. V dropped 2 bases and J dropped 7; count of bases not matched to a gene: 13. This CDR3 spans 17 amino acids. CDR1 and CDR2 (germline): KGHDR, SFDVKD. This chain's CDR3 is CATSDSRQGGGINEAFF. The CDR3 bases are TGTGCCACCAGTGATTCCAGACAGGGGGGCGGTATTAATGAAGCTTTCTTT.

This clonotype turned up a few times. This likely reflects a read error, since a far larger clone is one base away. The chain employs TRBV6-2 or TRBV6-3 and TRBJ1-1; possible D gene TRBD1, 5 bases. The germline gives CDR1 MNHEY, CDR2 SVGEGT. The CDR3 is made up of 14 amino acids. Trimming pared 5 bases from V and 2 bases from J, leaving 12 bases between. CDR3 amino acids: CASSRWDDNTEAFF. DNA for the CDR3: TGTGCCAGCAGTAGATGGGACGACAACACTGAAGCTTTCTTT.

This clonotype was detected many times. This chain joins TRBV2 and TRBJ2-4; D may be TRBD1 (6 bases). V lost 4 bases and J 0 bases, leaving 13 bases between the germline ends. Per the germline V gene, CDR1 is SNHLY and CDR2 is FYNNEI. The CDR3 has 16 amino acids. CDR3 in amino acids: CASSGTELIAKNIQYF. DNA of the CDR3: TGTGCCAGCAGTGGGACAGAGCTTATAGCCAAAAACATTCAGTACTTC.

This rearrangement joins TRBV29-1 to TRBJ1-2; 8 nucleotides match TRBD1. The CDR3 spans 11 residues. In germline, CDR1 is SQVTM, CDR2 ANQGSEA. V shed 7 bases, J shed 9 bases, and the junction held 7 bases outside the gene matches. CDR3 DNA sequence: TGCAGCGCCCAGGGGGCGAACAGCTACACCTTC. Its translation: CSAQGANSYTF.

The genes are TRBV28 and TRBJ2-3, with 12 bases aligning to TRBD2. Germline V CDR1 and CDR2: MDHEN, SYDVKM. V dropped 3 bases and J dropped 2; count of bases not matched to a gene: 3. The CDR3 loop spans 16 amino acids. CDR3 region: CASSLLAGGPTDTQYF. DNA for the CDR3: TGTGCCAGCAGTTTGCTAGCGGGGGGGCCCACAGATACGCAGTATTTT.

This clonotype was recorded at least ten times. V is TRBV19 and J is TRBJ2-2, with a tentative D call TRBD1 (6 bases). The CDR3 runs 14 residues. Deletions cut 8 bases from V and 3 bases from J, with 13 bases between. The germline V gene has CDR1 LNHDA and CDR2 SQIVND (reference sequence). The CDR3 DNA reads TGTGCCAGTCGGCTACAGGGCGACACCGGGGAGCTGTTTTTT. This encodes CASRLQGDTGELFF. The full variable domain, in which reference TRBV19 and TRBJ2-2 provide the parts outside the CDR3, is DGGITQSPKYLFRKEGQNVTLSCEQNLNHDAMYWYRQDPGQGLRLIYYSQIVNDFQKGDIAEGYSVSREKKESFPLTVTSAQKNPTAFYLCASRLQGDTGELFFGEGSRLTVL.

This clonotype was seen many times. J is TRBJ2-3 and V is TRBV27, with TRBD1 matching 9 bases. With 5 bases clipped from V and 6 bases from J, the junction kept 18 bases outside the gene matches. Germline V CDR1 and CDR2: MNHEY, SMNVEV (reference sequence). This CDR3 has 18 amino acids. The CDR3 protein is CASSPSPAGQGVRDTQYF. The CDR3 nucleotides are TGTGCCAGCAGTCCCTCGCCGGCGGGACAGGGAGTCAGGGATACGCAGTATTTT.

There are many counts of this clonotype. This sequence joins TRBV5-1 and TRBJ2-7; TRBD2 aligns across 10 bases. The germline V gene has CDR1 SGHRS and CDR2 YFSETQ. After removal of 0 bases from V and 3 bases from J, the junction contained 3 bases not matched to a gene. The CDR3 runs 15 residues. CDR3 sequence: CASSLAASGGYEQYF. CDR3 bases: TGCGCCAGCAGCTTGGCGGCTAGCGGGGGCTACGAGCAGTACTTC.

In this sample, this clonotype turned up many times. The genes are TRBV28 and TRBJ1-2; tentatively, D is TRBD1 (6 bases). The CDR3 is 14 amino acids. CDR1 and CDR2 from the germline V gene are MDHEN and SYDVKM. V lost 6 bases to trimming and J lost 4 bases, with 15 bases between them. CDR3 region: CASSEDSGSYGYTF. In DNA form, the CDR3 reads TGTGCCAGCAGCGAGGACAGTGGAAGCTATGGCTACACCTTC.

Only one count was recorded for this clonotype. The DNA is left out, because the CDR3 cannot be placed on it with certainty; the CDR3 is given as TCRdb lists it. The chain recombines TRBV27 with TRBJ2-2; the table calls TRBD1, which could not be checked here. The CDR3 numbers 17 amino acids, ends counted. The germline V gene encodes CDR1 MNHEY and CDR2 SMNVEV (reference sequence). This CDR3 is CASSPLPAGANRGAVFF.

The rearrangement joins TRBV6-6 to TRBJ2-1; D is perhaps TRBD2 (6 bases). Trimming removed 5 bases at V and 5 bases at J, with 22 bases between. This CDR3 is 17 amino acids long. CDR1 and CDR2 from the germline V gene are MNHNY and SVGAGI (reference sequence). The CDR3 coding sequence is TGTGCCAGCAGTGAATCTCGGCCTGCGGGGACCCACAATGAGCAGTTCTTC. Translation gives CASSESRPAGTHNEQFF.